Sequencing of this T cell receptor (beta chain) was carried out in a study of T cell repertoires in cytomegalovirus infection. Across the whole study: Well-studied HLA-B-restricted epitopes and recently identified HLA-C-restricted epitopes of CMV were both used in the study. It was the public TCR beta signatures that indicated both CMV infection and matching HLA type. Findings of the study overall: The ex vivo response was dominated by HLA-C-restricted CMV-specific TCR beta clonotypes.

The CDR3 runs 14 residues. V was trimmed by 5 bases and J by 6 bases, leaving 16 bases between them. The germline V gene encodes CDR1 MDHEN and CDR2 SYDVKM. One entry per CDR3 protein, called by TCRdb with MiXCR from the reads. The repertoire consists of 250,000 to 300,000 distinct CDR3 sequences, with 20% to 25% occurring once and the leading ten covering roughly 19%. This clonotype was counted a few times. Its matching antigen is unknown. The receptor was isolated from a human donor in good health (CMV status not recorded). Some clones in this sample may be carry-over from other donors' samples. The genes are TRBV28 and TRBJ1-1; unclear D gene. Sequencing was performed on cultured PBMCs, taken from culture after CMV antigen stimulation. The CDR3 region has the DNA TGTGCCAGCAGTACCCGGACCGCCCAAGCTGAAGCTTTCTTT. It yields the protein CASSTRTAQAEAFF.